A single sample is the source of the 8 T cell receptor beta chains below, sequenced in a study of T cell repertoires in cytomegalovirus infection. TCRdb reanalysed the reads using MiXCR and keeps one entry per CDR3 protein. The sample records about 300,000 distinct CDR3 sequences, around 10% being singletons. What was sequenced was PBMCs. The receptors shown here come from a human donor in good health (CMV status not recorded). Some clones in this sample may be carry-over from other donors' samples.

This clonotype showed up many times. This chain links TRBV28 with TRBJ1-2; unclear D gene. In germline, CDR1 is MDHEN, CDR2 SYDVKM. The CDR3 totals 13 residues. V shed 1 base and J shed 4 bases, with 7 bases lying between them. CDR3 nucleotide sequence: TGTGCCAGCAGTTTATCGACCCCCTATGGCTACACCTTC. It codes for CASSLSTPYGYTF.

This chain joins TRBV5-5 and TRBJ2-7, with D hard to call. Germline V lookup: CDR1 SGHKS, CDR2 YYEKEE (reference sequence). The V gene lost 4 bases and the J gene lost 3 bases, with 14 bases spanning the gap. The length of the CDR3 is 14 residues. The CDR3 DNA is TGTGCCAGCAGCACGAAAGGGTCTGACTACGAGCAGTACGTC. Translated, it gives CASSTKGSDYEQYV.

This clonotype was seen many times. This chain links TRBV29-1 with TRBJ1-2; 9 bases align to TRBD1. The CDR3 runs 12 residues. Germline CDR1 and CDR2: SQVTM and ANQGSEA. V lost 7 bases, J lost 8 bases, and 8 bases stayed unmatched. The CDR3: CSATRTGDGYTF. The DNA for the CDR3 is TGCAGCGCCACACGGACAGGGGACGGCTACACCTTC.

This clonotype was found many times. The chain combines TRBV6-5 with TRBJ2-7; possibly TRBD2 for D (5 bases). CDR3 length: 14 residues. CDR1 and CDR2 (germline): MNHEY, SVGAGI. V lost 6 bases, J lost 12 bases, and 24 bases lay in between. The DNA for the CDR3 is TGTGCCAGCAGCTTGGCGGGTCGTACCTCACCCTTGTACGTC. This encodes CASSLAGRTSPLYV.

This rearrangement joins TRBV7-9 to TRBJ1-1; D is unresolved. Trimming took off 8 bases at V and 1 base at J, with 11 bases between the two ends. The CDR3 sequence is 13 residues long. The germline gives CDR1 SEHNR, CDR2 FQNEAQ (reference sequence). Here the CDR3 DNA reads TGTGCCAGCCTCTACGGAGCGAACACTGAAGCTTTCTTT. It codes for CASLYGANTEAFF.

This clonotype was detected only a few times. V is TRBV6-2 or TRBV6-3 and J is TRBJ2-7, with TRBD1 matching 8 bases. V gave up 4 bases and J gave up 3 bases; unmatched junction bases: 5. The CDR3 is made up of 14 amino acids. The V gene's germline CDR1 is MNHEY and CDR2 SVGEGT. CDR3 nucleotide sequence: TGTGCCAGCAGTTTTGGACAGGGCCGCTACGAGCAGTACGTC. Its translation: CASSFGQGRYEQYV.

This clonotype has ten or more counts. This sequence joins TRBV7-8 and TRBJ2-3; D gene unclear. Germline CDR1 reads SGHVS; CDR2 reads FQNEAQ. Trimming left V 1 base short and J 9 bases short, with 11 bases between. This CDR3 has 13 residues. In DNA form, the CDR3 reads TGTGCCAGCAGCTTAGTTGGCCCCGGAACGCAGTATTTT. As protein: CASSLVGPGTQYF.

This clonotype has at least ten counts. V usage is TRBV12-3 or TRBV12-4 and J usage is TRBJ2-3, with D perhaps matching TRBD2 (7 bases). The CDR3 consists of 16 residues. Trimming removed 1 base at V and 6 bases at J, with 17 bases between. The CDR3 sequence is CASSLGGGGPGDTQYF. In nucleotides, the CDR3 is TGTGCCAGCAGTTTAGGGGGGGGGGGGCCTGGGGATACGCAGTATTTT.